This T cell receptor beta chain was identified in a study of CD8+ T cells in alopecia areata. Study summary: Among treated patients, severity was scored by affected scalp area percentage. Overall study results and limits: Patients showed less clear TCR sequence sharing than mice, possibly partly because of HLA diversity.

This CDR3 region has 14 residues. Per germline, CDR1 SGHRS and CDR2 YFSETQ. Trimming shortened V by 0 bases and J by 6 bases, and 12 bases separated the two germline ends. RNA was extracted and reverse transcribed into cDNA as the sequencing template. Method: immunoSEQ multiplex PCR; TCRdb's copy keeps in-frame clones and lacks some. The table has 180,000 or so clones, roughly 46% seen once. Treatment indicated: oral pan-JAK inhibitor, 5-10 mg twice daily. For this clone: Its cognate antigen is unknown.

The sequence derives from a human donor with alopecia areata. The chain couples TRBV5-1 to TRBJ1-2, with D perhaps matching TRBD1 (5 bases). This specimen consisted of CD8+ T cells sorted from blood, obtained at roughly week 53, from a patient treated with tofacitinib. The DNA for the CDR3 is TGCGCCAGCAGCTTGGTGGGGGTAACTCATGGCTACACCTTC. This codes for CASSLVGVTHGYTF.